The TCR beta chain described here comes from a study of T cells in Graves' hyperthyroidism and ophthalmopathy. Those patients with uncontrolled infection, other autoimmune disease, pregnancy or lactation were excluded. The sample holds many counts of this clonotype. Antigen: not known. RNA transcripts provided the source from which TCR beta CDR3 regions were amplified. TCR CDR3 regions were first amplified by RT-PCR with HTBI primers. Each CDR3 protein gets one entry after TCRdb re-called the multiplex PCR reads with MiXCR. The table records about 380,000 distinct CDR3 sequences, around an eighth of them present only once. Points from the study as a whole: A model built on 13 V-J features separated ophthalmopathy from stable hyperthyroidism.

CDR3 size: 13 residues. CDR1 is MNHEY and CDR2 is SVGEGT in the germline V gene. Between the trimmed V and J ends, which lost 0 bases and 4 bases, there was a span of 7 bases. The sequencing sample was made of blood. The origin of this receptor is a man aged 30 to 45 with Graves' hyperthyroidism that later progressed to Graves' ophthalmopathy. The chain couples TRBV6-2 or TRBV6-3 to TRBJ2-7; D unclear. This chain's CDR3 is CASSYSFEYEQYF. CDR3 DNA: TGTGCCAGCAGTTACTCGTTCGAGTACGAGCAGTACTTC.